Each of the 5 T cell receptor beta chains below was sequenced from the same sample in a study of identical twins. TCRdb redid the calling of the 5' RACE reads with MiXCR, one entry per CDR3 protein. The table records roughly 540,000 distinct CDR3 sequences, under 25% of them present only once. The same data also went into a second study, on T cells expressing NK-cell markers.

The sequencing sample was made of CD4+ T cells sorted from blood. The receptors were gathered from a woman between 18 and 29 years old in good health.

This clonotype was detected only a few times. The chain has TRBV20-1 and TRBJ2-7; 13 bases fit TRBD2. V lost 6 bases to trimming and J lost 6 bases; unmatched junction nucleotides: 5. Germline lookup yields CDR1 DFQATT and CDR2 SNEGSKA (reference sequence). The CDR3 consists of 13 residues. The CDR3 here is CSAITSGRAEQYF. The CDR3 coding sequence is TGCAGTGCCATTACTAGCGGGAGGGCCGAGCAGTACTTC.

V is TRBV9 and J is TRBJ2-2; a possible D gene is TRBD2 (5 bases). This CDR3 has 17 residues. Trimming cost V 0 bases and J 0 bases, with 12 bases left between them. Looked up from germline, CDR1 is SGDLS and CDR2 is YYNGEE. CDR3 sequence reads: CASSVGSGGSNTGELFF. CDR3 DNA: TGTGCCAGCAGCGTAGGAAGTGGCGGGTCGAACACCGGGGAGCTGTTTTTT.

The V gene is TRBV18, the J gene TRBJ1-1; TRBD1 might be the D (5 bases). Trimming removed 2 bases at V and 0 bases at J, with 10 bases between. In germline, CDR1 is KGHSH, CDR2 LQKENI. The CDR3 sequence is 15 residues long. CDR3 loop: CASSPMAGMNTEAFF. CDR3 nucleotides: TGTGCCAGCTCACCAATGGCAGGGATGAACACTGAAGCTTTCTTT.

V gene TRBV10-3 combines with J gene TRBJ1-3, with D possibly being TRBD1 (5 bases). Trimming took 6 bases from V and 0 from J, leaving 9 bases between them. Looked up from germline, CDR1 is ENHRY and CDR2 is SYGVKD. The CDR3 runs to 14 residues. The DNA for the CDR3 is TGTGCCATCAGGGGGACCGGCTCTGGAAACACCATATATTTT. Its protein product is CAIRGTGSGNTIYF.

The sample holds a few counts of this clonotype. This chain uses TRBV20-1 with TRBJ2-3; possible D gene TRBD2, 7 bases. V gave up 2 bases and J gave up 4 bases, with 10 bases separating them. The CDR3 runs 13 residues. Per the germline V gene, CDR1 is DFQATT and CDR2 is SNEGSKA (reference sequence). The CDR3 loop is CSARRGAADTQYF. CDR3 coding DNA: TGCAGTGCTAGACGGGGGGCAGCAGATACGCAGTATTTT.